Presented here are 22 T cell receptor beta chains from one specimen sequenced in a study of molecular identifiers for immune sequencing clone quantification. Using its own MiXCR run on the PCR reads, TCRdb lists one record per CDR3 protein. Of 50,000 or so distinct CDR3 sequences listed, 20% to 25% are singletons. The source material was naive CD8+ T cells from blood, with Jurkat cell RNA spiked in. Subset: FACS-sorted CD8+CD4-CCR7+CD45RA+ naive T cells. The receptors come from a human donor in good health. Some libraries in this study had Jurkat cell RNA spiked in.

Concerning this clonotype itself: A much larger clone lies a single base off, so this may be a read error. The chain uses TRBV30 and TRBJ2-4; D may match TRBD1 or TRBD2 (5 bases each). This CDR3 contains 13 residues. CDR1 and CDR2 (germline): GTSNPN, SVGIG (reference sequence). The CDR3 reads CAWSSPGTDIQHF. The CDR3 bases are TGTGCCTGGAGTTCACCCGGGACCGACATTCAGCACTTC.

This clonotype occurred a few times. The chain joins TRBV5-1 to TRBJ2-1; D is ambiguous. The V gene's germline CDR1 is SGHRS and CDR2 YFSETQ. The CDR3 spans 14 residues. Trimming left V 0 bases short and J 3 bases short, with 7 bases between. CDR3 in amino acids: CASSLVGLYNEQFF. The CDR3 region has the DNA TGCGCCAGCAGCTTGGTTGGTCTCTACAATGAGCAGTTCTTC.

With respect to this clonotype: At one boundary the junction diverges from the germline segment, which might be a read error. V is TRBV2 and J is TRBJ2-1; TRBD2 agrees at 8 bases. The CDR3 sequence is 19 residues long. Germline values: CDR1 SNHLY, CDR2 FYNNEI. DNA for the CDR3: TGTGCCAGCAGTTTCCAGGGTGGCGGGGGGCCTAGCTCCTACAATGGGCAGTTCTTC. Amino acids: CASSFQGGGGPSSYNGQFF.

This clonotype has a handful of counts. V and J are TRBV4-1 and TRBJ2-2; D possibly corresponds to TRBD1 (6 bases). Germline V CDR1 and CDR2: MGHRA, YSYEKL. V gave up 3 bases and J gave up 2 bases, with 10 bases separating them. CDR3 size: 15 residues. The CDR3 DNA reads as TGCGCCAGCAGCCATACACAGGGAAACACCGGGGAGCTGTTTTTT. Its protein is CASSHTQGNTGELFF.

This clonotype occurred many times. The genes are TRBV7-9 and TRBJ2-5; D call uncertain. CDR1 SEHNR and CDR2 FQNEAQ come from the germline V gene (reference sequence). The V gene lost 4 bases and the J gene lost 5 bases, with 14 bases spanning the gap. The CDR3 extends over 14 amino acids. Written as DNA, the CDR3 is TGTGCCAGCAGCTCAGTGACCAGTTACGAGACCCAGTACTTC. Its protein product is CASSSVTSYETQYF.

This clonotype was counted many times. This chain joins TRBV20-1 and TRBJ1-1; D is ambiguous. V was trimmed by 2 bases and J by 0 bases, leaving 13 bases between them. The CDR3 spans 15 residues. From germline, CDR1 is DFQATT and CDR2 SNEGSKA (reference sequence). This CDR3 reads CSARKGVKVNTEAFF. In DNA, the CDR3 is TGCAGTGCTAGAAAAGGAGTGAAGGTGAACACTGAAGCTTTCTTT.

Only one count was recorded for this clonotype. This is likely a read error, given that the CDR3 carries no conserved phenylalanine or tryptophan at its end. The rearrangement joins TRBV7-9 to TRBJ2-7, with D perhaps TRBD1 or TRBD2 (5 bases each). Per germline, CDR1 SEHNR and CDR2 FQNEAQ (reference sequence). V was pared by 5 bases and J by 5 bases, with 16 bases between. This CDR3 region has 14 residues. The CDR3 DNA reads as TGTGCCAGCAGCATTCCCGGGGCAGGGAACGAGCAGTACTTG. Its protein product is CASSIPGAGNEQYL.

Comments on this clonotype: This may be a read error, as it is one base from a much larger clone. This chain links TRBV19 with TRBJ1-5; D is unclear. The CDR3 loop spans 14 amino acids. Between the trimmed V and J ends, which lost 11 bases and 0 bases, there was a span of 14 bases. In germline, CDR1 is LNHDA, CDR2 SQIVND (reference sequence). The CDR3 loop reads CAGTTPYSNQPQHF. As DNA, the CDR3 is TGTGCCGGTACCACACCGTATAGCAATCAGCCCCAGCATTTT.

As to this clonotype: A much more abundant neighbour one base away suggests this may be a read error. The rearrangement joins TRBV5-8 to TRBJ1-3, with TRBD1 as a possible D gene (5 bases). The CDR3 is 15 amino acids. Per germline, CDR1 SGHTS and CDR2 YDEGEE. Trimming pared 4 bases from V and 2 bases from J, leaving 13 bases between. DNA of the CDR3: TGTGCCAGCAGCGTATATGAAGGGGCTGGAAACACCATATATTTT. It encodes CASSVYEGAGNTIYF. Together with reference TRBV5-8 and TRBJ1-3, the CDR3 gives the full variable domain: EAGVTQSPTHLIKTRGQQATLRCSPISGHTSVYWYQQALGLGLQFLLWYDEGEERNRGNFPPRFSGRQFPNYSSELNVNALELEDSALYLCASSVYEGAGNTIYFGEGSWLTVV.

This clonotype was seen ten or more times. This chain uses TRBV6-5 with TRBJ2-3; 7 nucleotides agree with TRBD2. The V and J ends lost 6 bases and 0 bases, in that order; junction bases with no gene match: 6. Germline values: CDR1 MNHEY, CDR2 SVGAGI. CDR3 length: 15 residues. Here the CDR3 DNA reads TGTGCCAGCAGCCAGCGGGAACCCAGCACAGATACGCAGTATTTT. It specifies CASSQREPSTDTQYF.

This clonotype was detected ten times or more. The chain joins TRBV5-6 to TRBJ1-1; D gene unclear. The CDR3 contains 15 residues. Per germline, CDR1 SGHDT and CDR2 YYEEEE. Deletions cut 3 bases from V and 0 bases from J, with 12 bases between. CDR3 residues: CASSSGDTLNTEAFF. The CDR3 region has the DNA TGTGCCAGCAGCTCGGGCGACACTTTGAACACTGAAGCTTTCTTT.

There are many counts of this clonotype. The chain combines TRBV4-1 with TRBJ2-7; D might be TRBD2 (5 bases). CDR3 length equals 14 residues. V lost 1 base and J 7 bases, leaving 14 bases between the germline ends. The V gene's germline CDR1 is MGHRA and CDR2 YSYEKL. The CDR3 nucleotides are TGCGCCAGCAGCCAAGGGGCGGGCCAAGGGGAGCAGTACTTC. Its translation is CASSQGAGQGEQYF.

As to this clonotype: One junction end does not reproduce the germline sequence, and a read error may be involved. V usage is TRBV24-1 and J usage is TRBJ1-2, with D perhaps matching TRBD1 (5 bases). The CDR3 is made up of 14 amino acids. The germline V gene encodes CDR1 KGHDR and CDR2 SFDVKD. CDR3: CAPSDLWGNKPGSF. The CDR3 coding sequence is TGTGCCCCCAGTGATCTATGGGGGAACAAACCCGGTTCCTTC.

There are many counts of this clonotype. The J gene is TRBJ2-3, the V gene TRBV29-1; D not certain. Germline lookup yields CDR1 SQVTM and CDR2 ANQGSEA. This CDR3 is built from 13 residues. V shed 7 bases and J shed 2 bases, with 13 bases lying between them. The CDR3 is CSASPSTTDTQYF. The CDR3 DNA reads as TGCAGCGCATCACCGTCCACCACAGATACGCAGTATTTT.

Ten or more counts support this clonotype. The chain uses TRBV12-3 or TRBV12-4 and TRBJ2-3; 8 bases align to TRBD1. The junction had 5 bases not matched to a gene; V was cut back by 6 bases and J by 0 bases. The length of the CDR3 is 15 residues. The CDR3: CASSAGTGSTDTQYF. CDR3 DNA: TGTGCCAGCAGCGCTGGGACAGGTAGCACAGATACGCAGTATTTT.

This clonotype was seen many times. The chain recombines TRBV29-1 with TRBJ2-7; D call uncertain. CDR3 length equals 10 residues. Trimming took 7 bases from V and 7 from J, leaving 11 bases between them. Germline V CDR1 and CDR2: SQVTM, ANQGSEA. The CDR3 DNA follows: TGCAGCGCCAGCTCCGGGGAGCAGTACTTC. It codes for CSASSGEQYF.

A remark on this clonotype: A much larger clonotype is one base distant, so this may be a read error. The CDR3 spells CASRSWEPFF. Written as DNA, the CDR3 is TGTGCCAGCAGATCATGGGAGCCGTTTTTT. The chain is built from TRBV2 and TRBJ2-2, with a tentative D call TRBD2 (5 bases). This CDR3 has 10 amino acids. CDR1 and CDR2 from the germline V gene are SNHLY and FYNNEI.

This clonotype was seen at least ten times. The J gene is TRBJ1-1, the V gene TRBV3-1; 8 bases fit TRBD1. Looked up from germline, CDR1 is LGHDT and CDR2 is YNNKEL (reference sequence). The V segment lost 2 bases and the J segment 10 bases; nucleotides outside the gene matches: 15. The CDR3 is 16 amino acids. The CDR3 reads CASSQRIRQGYEGAFF. The DNA for the CDR3 is TGTGCCAGCAGCCAACGGATTAGACAGGGGTACGAAGGAGCTTTCTTT.

A note on this clonotype: A much larger clone differs by one base, so this may be a read error. The chain is built from TRBV9 and TRBJ1-2; TRBD1 is a possible D gene (6 bases). Germline V gene sequence: CDR1 SGDLS, CDR2 YYNGEE. The CDR3 is 13 amino acids. The V and J ends lost 4 bases and 4 bases respectively, with 11 bases between them. The CDR3 loop is CASSLEQGYGYTF. CDR3 bases: TGTGCCAGCAGCCTCGAACAGGGCTATGGCTACACCTTC.

Regarding this clonotype: The junction does not match germline at one end; this may be a read error. The rearrangement links TRBV27 to TRBJ1-5, with no clear D. Germline V gene data show CDR1 as MNHEY and CDR2 as SMNVEV (reference sequence). The CDR3 is 12 residues long. The DNA of the CDR3 is TGTGCCAGTAGCATGGGCAATCCGCCCCAGCATTTT. Residues: CASSMGNPPQHF.

On this clonotype itself: This may arise from a read error, as a much more abundant clone is one base away. This chain joins TRBV14 and TRBJ2-1; a weak D match, TRBD2 (6 bases). Germline values: CDR1 SGHDN, CDR2 FVKESK. CDR3 length: 13 amino acids. Trimming removed 4 bases from V and 15 bases from J, with 19 bases in between. The CDR3: CASSLAPGGIWFF. The CDR3 region has the DNA TGTGCCAGCAGCCTAGCCCCAGGCGGGATTTGGTTCTTC. Full variable domain (remainder filled in from reference TRBV14 and TRBJ2-1): EAGVTQFPSHSVIEKGQTVTLRCDPISGHDNLYWYRRVMGKEIKFLLHFVKESKQDESGMPNNRFLAERTGGTYSTLKVQPAELEDSGVYFCASSLAPGGIWFFGPGTRLTVL.

In this sample, this clonotype turned up a few times. V and J are TRBV19 and TRBJ1-1; a possible D gene is TRBD1 (6 bases). Germline V gene data show CDR1 as LNHDA and CDR2 as SQIVND (reference sequence). V lost 2 bases to trimming and J lost 2 bases, with 12 bases between them. This CDR3 spans 15 amino acids. The DNA for the CDR3 is TGTGCCAGTAGTATAACGTCCAGGGGTAACACTGAAGCTTTCTTT. Translated: CASSITSRGNTEAFF.